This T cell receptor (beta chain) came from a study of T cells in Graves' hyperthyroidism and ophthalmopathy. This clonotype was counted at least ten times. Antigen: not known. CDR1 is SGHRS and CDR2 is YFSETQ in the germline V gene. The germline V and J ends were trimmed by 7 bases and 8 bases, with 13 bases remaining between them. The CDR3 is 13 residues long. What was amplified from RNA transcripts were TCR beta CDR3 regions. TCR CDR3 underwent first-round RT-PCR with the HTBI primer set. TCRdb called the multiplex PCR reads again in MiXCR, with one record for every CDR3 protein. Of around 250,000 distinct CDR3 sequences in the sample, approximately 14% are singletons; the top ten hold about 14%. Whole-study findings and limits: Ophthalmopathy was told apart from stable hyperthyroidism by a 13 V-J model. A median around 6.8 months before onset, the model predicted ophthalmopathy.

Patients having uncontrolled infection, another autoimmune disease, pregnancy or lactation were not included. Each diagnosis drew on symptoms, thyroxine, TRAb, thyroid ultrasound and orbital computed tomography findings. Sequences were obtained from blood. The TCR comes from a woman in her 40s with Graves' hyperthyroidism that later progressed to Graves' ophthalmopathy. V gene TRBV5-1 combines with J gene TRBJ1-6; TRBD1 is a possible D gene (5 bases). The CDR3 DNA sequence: TGCGCCAGCGCTAGGGGAATCGATTCACCCCTCCACTTT. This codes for CASARGIDSPLHF.